This TCR beta chain was documented in a study of CD8+ T cells in alopecia areata. Study findings and constraints: In scalp and blood, many expanded lesional clones persisted during tofacitinib. Significant decreases in scalp clonality and expanded CD8+ clones followed tofacitinib treatment. Tissue-resident alphabeta T cells belonging to normal skin likewise get sequenced within scalp specimens.

Treatment here: oral pan-JAK inhibitor, 5-10 mg twice daily. Alopecia areata patients had lesional scalp punch biopsies and peripheral blood taken from them. Germline CDR1 GTSNPN, CDR2 SVGIG (reference sequence). The CDR3 spans 13 residues. Trimming cost V 8 bases and J 1 base; bases outside gene matches: 7. Note on this clone: Its antigen remains unidentified.

RNA extraction was followed by reverse transcription into cDNA, which acted as the sequencing template. Clones were sequenced by immunoSEQ multiplex PCR, and TCRdb holds only the in-frame ones, with some missing. The sample carries 180,000 or so clones, roughly 60% recorded once. The source material was CD4+ T cells sorted from blood, sampled between weeks 55 and 65, from a patient treated with tofacitinib. The chain uses TRBV30 and TRBJ1-2; 7 nucleotides align to TRBD1. The sequence was obtained from a human donor with alopecia areata. DNA for the CDR3: TGTGCCGGGGGACAGACGATTAACTATGGCTACACCTTC. Residues: CAGGQTINYGYTF.